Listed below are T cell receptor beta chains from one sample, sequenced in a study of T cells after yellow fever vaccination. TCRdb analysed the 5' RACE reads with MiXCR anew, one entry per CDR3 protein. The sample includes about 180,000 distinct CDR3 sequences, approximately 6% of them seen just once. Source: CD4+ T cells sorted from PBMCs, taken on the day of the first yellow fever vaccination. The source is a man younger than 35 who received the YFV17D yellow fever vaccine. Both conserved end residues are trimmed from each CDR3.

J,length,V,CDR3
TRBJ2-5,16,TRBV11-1,ASSAGTGGRPFQETQY
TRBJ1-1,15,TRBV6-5,ASSYSSSGGSNTEAF
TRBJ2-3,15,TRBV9,ASSVGLAGGLTDTQY
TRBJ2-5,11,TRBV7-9,ASCRDSQETQY
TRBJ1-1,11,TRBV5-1,ASSLVMNTEAF
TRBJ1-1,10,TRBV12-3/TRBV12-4,ASSQWSTEAF
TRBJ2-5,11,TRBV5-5,ASSVQGQETQY
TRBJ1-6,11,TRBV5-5,ASWHAQGSPLH
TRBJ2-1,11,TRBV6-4,ASSDSRGDEQF
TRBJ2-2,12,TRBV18,ASSPPTRTGELF
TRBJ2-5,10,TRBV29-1,SVLDRVKTQY
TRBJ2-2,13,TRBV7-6,ASRSRQELTGELF
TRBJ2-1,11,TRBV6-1,ASSSPTVTEQF
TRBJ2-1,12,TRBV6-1,ASSPGTGSDEQF
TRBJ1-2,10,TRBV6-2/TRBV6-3,ASGRGEYGYT
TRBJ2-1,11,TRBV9,ASSGGLATEQF
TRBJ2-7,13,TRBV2,ASSVGPLAPYEQY
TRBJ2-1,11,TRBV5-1,ASSLDAYNEQF
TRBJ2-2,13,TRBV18,ASSAAGGDAGELF
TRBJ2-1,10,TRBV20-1,SARRTGQEQF
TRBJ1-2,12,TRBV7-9,ASSSDRSVYGYT
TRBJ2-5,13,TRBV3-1,ASSPKGLASETQY
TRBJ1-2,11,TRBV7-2,ASSFHGVYGYT
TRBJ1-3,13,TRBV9,ASSVAGTPGNTIY
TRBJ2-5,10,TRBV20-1,SARDTGGTQY
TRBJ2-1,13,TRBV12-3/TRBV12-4,ASSLTGTVRNEQF
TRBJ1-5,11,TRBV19,ASMRWANQPQH
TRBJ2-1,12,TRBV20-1,SANRPRGYNEQF
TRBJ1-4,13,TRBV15,ATSRMDRAQEKLF